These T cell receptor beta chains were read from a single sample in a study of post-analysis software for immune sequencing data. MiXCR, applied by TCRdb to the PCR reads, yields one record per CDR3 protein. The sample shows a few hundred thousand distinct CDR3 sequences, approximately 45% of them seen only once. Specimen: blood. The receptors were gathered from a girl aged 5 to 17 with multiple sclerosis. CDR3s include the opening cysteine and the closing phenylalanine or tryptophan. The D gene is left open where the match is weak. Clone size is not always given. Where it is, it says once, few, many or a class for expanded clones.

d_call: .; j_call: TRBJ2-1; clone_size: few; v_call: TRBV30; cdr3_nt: TGTGCCTGGAGTGTAATCAGCTACAATGAGCAGTTCTTC; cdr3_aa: CAWSVISYNEQFF
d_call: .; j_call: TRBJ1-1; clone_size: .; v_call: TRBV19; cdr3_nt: TGTGCCAGTAGGACCATACCAGGGAACACTGAAGCTTTCTTT; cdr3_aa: CASRTIPGNTEAFF
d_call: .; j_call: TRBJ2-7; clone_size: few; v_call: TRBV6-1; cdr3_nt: TGTGCCAGCAGTGAAGAATTTATACAGGGCAGCTACGAGCAGTACTTC; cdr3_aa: CASSEEFIQGSYEQYF
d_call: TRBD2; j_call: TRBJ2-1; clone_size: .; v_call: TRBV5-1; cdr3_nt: TGCGCCAGCAGCTTTAGGACTAGCCAAGGGAATGAGCAGTTCTTC; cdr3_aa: CASSFRTSQGNEQFF
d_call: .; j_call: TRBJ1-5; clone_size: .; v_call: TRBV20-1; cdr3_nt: TGCAGTGCTAGCCCGGGGGAGGTGGCTCAGCCCCAGCATTTT; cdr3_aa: CSASPGEVAQPQHF
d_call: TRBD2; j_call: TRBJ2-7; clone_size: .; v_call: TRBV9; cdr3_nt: TGTGCCAGCAGCGTAGTTAGCGGGCAGTACAATGAGCAGTACTTC; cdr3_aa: CASSVVSGQYNEQYF
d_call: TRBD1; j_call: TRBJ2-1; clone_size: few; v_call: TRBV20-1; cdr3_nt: TGCAGTGCTAGCCCCCCGGACAGGGGGGGCAATGAGCAGTTCTTC; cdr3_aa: CSASPPDRGGNEQFF
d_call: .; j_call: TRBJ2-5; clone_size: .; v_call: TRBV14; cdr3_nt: TGTGCCAGCAGCCAAGGCTGGGGGCGGGAGACCCAGTACTTC; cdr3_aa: CASSQGWGRETQYF
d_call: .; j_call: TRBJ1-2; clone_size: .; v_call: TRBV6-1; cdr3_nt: TGTGCCAGCAGTGCCCCTGACAGAAAACGTGGCTACACCTTC; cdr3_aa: CASSAPDRKRGYTF
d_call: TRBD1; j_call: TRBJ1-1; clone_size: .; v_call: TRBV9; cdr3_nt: TGTGCCAGCAGCGTTTCCGGGACAGGGTGGACTGAAGCTTTCTTT; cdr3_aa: CASSVSGTGWTEAFF
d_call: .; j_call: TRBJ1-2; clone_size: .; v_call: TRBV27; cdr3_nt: TGTGCCAGCAGGCCACTAGGGACGGGCTATGGCTACACCTTC; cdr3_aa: CASRPLGTGYGYTF
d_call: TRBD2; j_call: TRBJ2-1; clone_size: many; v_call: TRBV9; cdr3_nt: TGTGCCAGCAGCGTAGGTCGGGGACTAGCGGGTCACAATGAGCAGTTCTTC; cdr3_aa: CASSVGRGLAGHNEQFF
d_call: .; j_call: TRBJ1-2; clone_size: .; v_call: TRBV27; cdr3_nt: TGTGCCAGCAGTTTAACCGGGGGTAATGGCTACACCTTC; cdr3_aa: CASSLTGGNGYTF
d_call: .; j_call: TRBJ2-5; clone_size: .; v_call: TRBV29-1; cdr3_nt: TGCAGCGTTGAGGGGAGAGCCCAAGAGACCCAGTACTTC; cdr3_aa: CSVEGRAQETQYF
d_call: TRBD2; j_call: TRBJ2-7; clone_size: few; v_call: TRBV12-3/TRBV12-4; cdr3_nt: TGTGCCGGCAGTTTTAGCGGGAGCAACTACGAGCAGTACTTC; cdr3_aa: CAGSFSGSNYEQYF
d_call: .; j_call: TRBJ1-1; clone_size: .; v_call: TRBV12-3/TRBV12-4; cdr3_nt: TGTGCCAGCAGTTTCACAGACAAGAACACTGAAGCTTTCTTT; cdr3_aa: CASSFTDKNTEAFF
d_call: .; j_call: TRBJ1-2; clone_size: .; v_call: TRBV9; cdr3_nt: TGTGCCAGCAGCGTAGGGCAAAGGGACTATGGCTACACCTTC; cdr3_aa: CASSVGQRDYGYTF
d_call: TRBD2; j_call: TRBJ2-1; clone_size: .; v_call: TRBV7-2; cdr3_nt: TGTGCCAGCAGCTTAGTAGGTGGTAGCGGGGGAAATGAGCAGTTCTTC; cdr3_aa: CASSLVGGSGGNEQFF
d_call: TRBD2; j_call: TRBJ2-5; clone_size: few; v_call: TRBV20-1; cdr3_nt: TGCAGTGCTAGCGGCGGGAGGGCCGAAGTGGAGACCCAGTACTTC; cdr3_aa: CSASGGRAEVETQYF
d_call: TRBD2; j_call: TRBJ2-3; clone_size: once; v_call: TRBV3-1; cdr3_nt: TGTGCCAGCAGCCAAGAATCTACTAGCGGGAGAGATACGCAGTATTTT; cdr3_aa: CASSQESTSGRDTQYF
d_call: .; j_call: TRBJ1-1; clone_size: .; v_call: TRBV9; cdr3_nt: TGTGCCAGCAGCACAACTTCTAAACAGGGTGGCCCTAAAGGGGCTTTCTTT; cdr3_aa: CASSTTSKQGGPKGAFF
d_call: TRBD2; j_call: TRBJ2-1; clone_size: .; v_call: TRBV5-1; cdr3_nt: TGCGCCAGCGGAACCAGTAGCGGGAATGAGCAGTTCTTC; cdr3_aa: CASGTSSGNEQFF
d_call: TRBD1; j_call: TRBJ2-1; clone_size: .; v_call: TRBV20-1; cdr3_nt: TGCAGTGCTGGACAGGGGCGGATGAGGAATGAGCAGTTCTTC; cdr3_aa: CSAGQGRMRNEQFF
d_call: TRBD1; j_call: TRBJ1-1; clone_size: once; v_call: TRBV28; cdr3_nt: TGTGCCAGCAGTTTTGAGGGGGCGGACACTGAAGCTTTCTTT; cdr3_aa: CASSFEGADTEAFF
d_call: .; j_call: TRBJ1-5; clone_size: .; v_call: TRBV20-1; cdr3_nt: TGCAGTGTCGGGACACAGGTTAGCAATCAGCCCCAGCATTTT; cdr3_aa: CSVGTQVSNQPQHF
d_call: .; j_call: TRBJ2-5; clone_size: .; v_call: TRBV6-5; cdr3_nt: TGTGCCAGCAGTTACTCGAAGGGGGGATTAGAGACCCAGTACTTC; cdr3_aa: CASSYSKGGLETQYF
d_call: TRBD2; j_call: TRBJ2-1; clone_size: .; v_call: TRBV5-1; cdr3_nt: TGCGCCAGCAGCTCCCGACCGGGACTAGCCAACAATGAGCAGTTCTTC; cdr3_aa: CASSSRPGLANNEQFF
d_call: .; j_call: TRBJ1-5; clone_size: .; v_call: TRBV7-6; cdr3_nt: TGTGCCAGCAGCCCGTTTACGGGTAATCAGCCCCAGCATTTT; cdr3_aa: CASSPFTGNQPQHF
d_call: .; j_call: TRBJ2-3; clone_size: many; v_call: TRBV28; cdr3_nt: TGTGCCAGCAGTTTATGGGGTGGGACGCAGTATTTT; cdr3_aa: CASSLWGGTQYF